A selection of T cell receptor beta chains follows, all from one sample in a study of T cell repertoires in aging, cancer and after chemotherapy. TCRdb processed the multiplex PCR reads anew with MiXCR; each CDR3 protein has one entry. The top ten hold 47% of the sample, which has 2,200 or so distinct CDR3 sequences, under 40% seen once. The specimen was blood. These receptors came from a human donor with a blood cancer. CDR3s leave out the opening cysteine and the closing phenylalanine or tryptophan. Each record gives: CDR3 protein, V gene, clone size, CDR3 length, J gene. Size is omitted from some rows. Given values are once, few, many or a class for expanded clones.

CDR3: ASSEEAGTGGSRYGYT
V: TRBV6-1
size: .
length: 16
J: TRBJ1-2

CDR3: SARRTSGGNQPQH
V: TRBV20-1
size: .
length: 13
J: TRBJ1-5

CDR3: ASRAGLYNSPLH
V: TRBV19
size: few
length: 12
J: TRBJ1-6

CDR3: ASWFSGGEPDTQY
V: TRBV12-3/TRBV12-4
size: few
length: 13
J: TRBJ2-3

CDR3: ASSLTPGNSGNTIY
V: TRBV18
size: few
length: 14
J: TRBJ1-3

CDR3: ASSLPFGGLFTGELF
V: TRBV12-3/TRBV12-4
size: once
length: 15
J: TRBJ2-2

CDR3: ASRPTRQGRSSYNSPLH
V: TRBV6-1
size: .
length: 17
J: TRBJ1-6

CDR3: ASSSEPEQETQY
V: TRBV5-6
size: .
length: 12
J: TRBJ2-5

CDR3: ASSLQGFGANVLT
V: TRBV18
size: few
length: 13
J: TRBJ2-6

CDR3: ASSGGTEIYGYT
V: TRBV7-6
size: medium-sized
length: 12
J: TRBJ1-2

CDR3: ASIGRNTEAF
V: TRBV6-5
size: few
length: 10
J: TRBJ1-1

CDR3: ASSSRDRNNEQF
V: TRBV6-6
size: few
length: 12
J: TRBJ2-1

CDR3: ASSEVRTVTKPQH
V: TRBV6-1
size: .
length: 13
J: TRBJ1-5

CDR3: ASTLSRLRANYGYT
V: TRBV12-3/TRBV12-4
size: few
length: 14
J: TRBJ1-2

CDR3: ASSYPNGGGTTF
V: TRBV6-5
size: few
length: 12
J: TRBJ1-1

CDR3: ASSIGTGRNEQF
V: TRBV7-6
size: medium-sized
length: 12
J: TRBJ2-1

CDR3: AIRHGTGDNEQF
V: TRBV10-3
size: medium-sized
length: 12
J: TRBJ2-1

CDR3: RARPGGLAGVDTQY
V: TRBV20-1
size: once
length: 14
J: TRBJ2-3

CDR3: ASSDTSGGALHEQF
V: TRBV5-4
size: .
length: 14
J: .

CDR3: ASSLGNYRVSPLH
V: TRBV5-4
size: medium-sized
length: 13
J: TRBJ1-6

CDR3: ASSPGWDSNNEQF
V: TRBV5-1
size: .
length: 13
J: TRBJ2-1

CDR3: ATLDNRGTYNEQF
V: TRBV15
size: large
length: 13
J: TRBJ2-1

CDR3: AWSAKGFNQPQH
V: TRBV30
size: few
length: 12
J: TRBJ1-5

CDR3: ASSLGRAGATDTQY
V: TRBV5-4
size: .
length: 14
J: TRBJ2-3

CDR3: AWSVIGTEQY
V: TRBV30
size: .
length: 10
J: .

CDR3: ASSLSGGALHEQF
V: TRBV12-3/TRBV12-4
size: .
length: 13
J: TRBJ2-1

CDR3: ASSRGWLAGRTDTQY
V: TRBV6-4
size: .
length: 15
J: TRBJ2-3

CDR3: ASSYDRLNYGYT
V: TRBV6-5
size: .
length: 12
J: TRBJ1-2

CDR3: SVLWEDSGGAGRGQETQY
V: TRBV29-1
size: .
length: 18
J: TRBJ2-5

CDR3: SARPGGLAGGTDTQY
V: TRBV20-1
size: .
length: 15
J: TRBJ2-3

CDR3: ATSPGGIYGYT
V: TRBV7-2
size: .
length: 11
J: TRBJ1-2

CDR3: ASSPYATVRVDGYT
V: TRBV27
size: .
length: 14
J: TRBJ1-2

CDR3: SARGGENYGYT
V: TRBV29-1
size: .
length: 11
J: TRBJ1-2

CDR3: ASSGEWGGDTEAF
V: TRBV6-5
size: few
length: 13
J: TRBJ1-1

CDR3: ASSLVTLQETQY
V: TRBV13
size: few
length: 12
J: TRBJ2-5

CDR3: ASSLDGRDTGELF
V: TRBV7-2
size: .
length: 13
J: TRBJ2-2

CDR3: ASSLATGPGTDTQY
V: TRBV7-4
size: few
length: 14
J: TRBJ2-3

CDR3: ASTLLAGGPDTQY
V: TRBV19
size: .
length: 13
J: TRBJ2-3

CDR3: ASGDRTLGPQH
V: TRBV19
size: .
length: 11
J: TRBJ1-5

CDR3: ASSRVTEASTDTQY
V: TRBV5-4
size: large
length: 14
J: TRBJ2-3

CDR3: ASSNPLAGGLYEQY
V: TRBV6-5
size: .
length: 14
J: TRBJ2-7

CDR3: ASRTGGETQY
V: TRBV13
size: .
length: 10
J: TRBJ2-5

CDR3: ASSDRGFGNQPQH
V: TRBV19
size: few
length: 13
J: TRBJ1-5

CDR3: SVPPGQGGNTKAF
V: TRBV29-1
size: .
length: 13
J: TRBJ1-1

CDR3: AWSLQGSNKPQH
V: TRBV30
size: .
length: 12
J: TRBJ1-5

CDR3: ASSSTGAYGYT
V: TRBV5-1
size: .
length: 11
J: TRBJ1-2

CDR3: SASGSYGYT
V: TRBV20-1
size: .
length: 9
J: TRBJ1-2

CDR3: ASSLGGAGGAETQY
V: TRBV5-6
size: .
length: 14
J: TRBJ2-5

CDR3: ASSRYAGQGHPHEQY
V: TRBV13
size: .
length: 15
J: TRBJ2-7

CDR3: SVIKPGANVLT
V: TRBV29-1
size: large
length: 11
J: TRBJ2-6

CDR3: ASSDLAGYT
V: TRBV6-5
size: medium-sized
length: 9
J: TRBJ1-2

CDR3: ATSGRGSEQF
V: TRBV24-1
size: few
length: 10
J: TRBJ2-1